The sequence of this T cell receptor beta chain was determined in a study of response to subunit inactivated influenza vaccine. Looked up from germline, CDR1 is SQVTM and CDR2 is ANQGSEA. The CDR3 runs 13 residues. V gave up 3 bases and J gave up 3 bases, with 11 bases separating them. General study points: Few additional T cells are recruited per seasonal influenza vaccination, authors suggested.

Turning to this clonotype: Its antigen remains unidentified.

TCRdb ran MiXCR on the RT-PCR reads and lists one entry per CDR3 protein. The repertoire consists of around 520,000 distinct CDR3 sequences, with 12% occurring once and the leading ten covering roughly a tenth. The clonotype originates from a man aged 50 to 60 who received an inactivated influenza vaccine. This chain connects TRBV29-1 to TRBJ2-5, with D perhaps assigned TRBD1 or TRBD2 (5 bases each). The starting material was PBMCs from blood, obtained on the day of vaccination. As DNA, the CDR3 is TGCAGCGTTGAGACCGGGACGAAAGAGACCCAGTACTTC. Protein product: CSVETGTKETQYF.